These T cell receptor beta chains were read from a single sample in a study of regulatory T cells in long-lasting Graves disease. TCRdb passed the multiplex PCR reads through MiXCR, listing each CDR3 protein once. The table has some 400,000 distinct CDR3 sequences, 15% seen once. These same data were also listed under a study on T cells in Graves' hyperthyroidism and ophthalmopathy.

The sample consisted of peripheral blood mononuclear cells (PBMCs), taken at new diagnosis, from a patient treated with antithyroid drugs. The receptors were sampled from a woman in her thirties with Graves disease. Each CDR3 is given with its conserved first and last residue.

16	TRBV7-8	CASSLGWTSAQETQYF
13	TRBV24-1	CATNRESDNEQFF
14	TRBV20-1	CSARVRGGQNEQFF
14	TRBV11-2	CASSGLADYNEQFF
13	TRBV12-3/TRBV12-4	CASSPRLSYEQYF
13	TRBV19	CASSPTLALGAFF
14	TRBV20-1	CSARAGRGGNEQFF
15	TRBV18	CASSAPGTGYYEQYF
16	TRBV5-1	CASSFYGEPYSYEQYF
15	TRBV20-1	CSAKPGISSYNEQFF
18	TRBV14	CASSQPRTSGRFQETQYF
16	TRBV3-1	CASSQTRGQNTGELFF
16	TRBV24-1	CATSDTEEGGQEAQYF
15	TRBV19	CASILTSGVSYEQYF
18	TRBV30	CAWSVLSQGTSAPRKEYF
15	TRBV25-1	CASSDGTGFVQPQHF
14	TRBV5-4	CASSFAPGGDTQYF
15	TRBV27	CASSLVVASTDTRYF
15	TRBV2	CASSTDRGANEKLFF
14	TRBV28	CASREPLVPYEQYF
14	TRBV7-2	CASSLRIGNQPQHF
14	TRBV12-3/TRBV12-4	CASSFQGANYEQYF
15	TRBV2	CASSYPPLGRSPLHF
15	TRBV20-1	CSARDVGRGNEKLFF
11	TRBV10-1	CASSEGHEQYF
18	TRBV2	CASSRKLGQSHYNQPQHF
17	TRBV12-3/TRBV12-4	CASSSRLAGQTYNEQFF
11	TRBV5-1	CASSQDREQFF
15	TRBV5-6	CASSLTDRATYEQYF
15	TRBV19	CASSFRDSSSYEQYF
14	TRBV15	CATSNRGWGTEAFF
15	TRBV6-2/TRBV6-3	CASSYGAGGGYEQYF
14	TRBV7-2	CASSLHQLTGELFF
13	TRBV14	CASSHVGNYEQYF
14	TRBV29-1	CSAAGTGDSYEQYF
15	TRBV6-5	CASSYGQGSTGELFF
11	TRBV12-3/TRBV12-4	CASGQSYEQYF
13	TRBV6-1	CASRQGFTYGYTF
18	TRBV2	CASSEGKTSGGYQETQYF
14	TRBV11-2	CASSLGTGNTEAFF
16	TRBV18	CASSPPDSPNTGELFF
15	TRBV2	CAGSSTGGTYNEQFF
11	TRBV25-1	CASNGGFEQYF
16	TRBV27	CASSLWVGQGTDTQYF
14	TRBV3-1	CASSPSTEASRAFF
16	TRBV10-2	CASSESPGRSNQPQHF
16	TRBV11-3	CAGSFAGGINTETQYF
16	TRBV20-1	CSARVRRTSGHNEQFF
15	TRBV5-1	CASSLVQRGHYEQYF
15	TRBV20-1	CSALGWGAGGETQYF